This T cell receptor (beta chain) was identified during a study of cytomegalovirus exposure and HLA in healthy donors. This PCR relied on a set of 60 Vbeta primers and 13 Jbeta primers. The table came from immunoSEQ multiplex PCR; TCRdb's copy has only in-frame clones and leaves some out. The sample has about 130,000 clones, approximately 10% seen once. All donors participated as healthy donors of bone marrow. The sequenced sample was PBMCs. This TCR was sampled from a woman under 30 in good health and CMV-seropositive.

The CDR3, as DNA: TGTGCCAGCAGTTTTGGACTAGCGGGAGGTCCGTTTTACGAGCAGTACTTC. As protein: CASSFGLAGGPFYEQYF. The V call is TRBV11-1, the J call TRBJ2-7, with 14 bases identical to TRBD2. Per the germline V gene, CDR1 is SGHAT and CDR2 is FQDESV (reference sequence). V shed 6 bases, J shed 4 bases, and the junction held 11 bases outside the gene matches. This CDR3 is 17 amino acids long.